This TCR beta chain was identified during a study of blood T cell repertoires in COVID-19. The germline V gene has CDR1 MNHEY and CDR2 SVGAGI. V was clipped by 4 bases and J by 8 bases; unmatched bases: 10. This CDR3 has 14 residues. Authors' analysis steps: By means of reference gene primer amplification, nucleated cell counts were estimated. Some clones are missing from TCRdb's copy, which holds only in-frame ones; the method was immunoSEQ multiplex PCR. V and J calls and clone size come straight from that table; D and trimming were deduced from the DNA. This sample carries tens of thousands of clones, just over 85% of them seen once, and the ten largest clones take 25% to 30%.

This chain uses TRBV6-5 with TRBJ1-2; 7 nucleotides line up with TRBD1. The sample was peripheral blood. This receptor was taken from a human donor in a cohort sampled during active COVID-19. CDR3 nucleotide sequence: TGTGCCAGCAGTTCCTCAGAGGGGGCGCGGGGCTACACCTTC. This codes for CASSSSEGARGYTF.